Presented here are 7 T cell receptor beta chains from one specimen sequenced in a study of T cell repertoires in cytomegalovirus infection. Their cognate antigens are unknown. MiXCR, run by TCRdb on the reads, gives a single entry per CDR3 protein. The sample lists about 83,000 distinct CDR3 sequences, roughly a quarter occurring once. Source: CD8+ T cells from cultured PBMCs, taken from culture after CMV antigen stimulation. The receptor set was obtained from a human donor in good health (CMV status not recorded). Some clones in this sample may be carry-over from other donors' samples.

The gene calls are TRBV12-3 or TRBV12-4 and TRBJ1-2; TRBD1 matches 10 bases. The V segment lost 3 bases and the J segment 2 bases; nucleotides outside the gene matches: 6. CDR3 length: 16 amino acids. The CDR3 loop reads CASSLRRDRGNYGYTF. CDR3 nucleotides: TGTGCCAGCAGTTTGAGACGGGACAGGGGAAACTATGGCTACACCTTC.

J is TRBJ2-1 and V is TRBV7-2; unclear D gene. CDR1 and CDR2 from the germline V gene are SGHTA and FQGNSA. The CDR3 loop spans 12 amino acids. Trimming pared 5 bases from V and 6 bases from J, leaving 8 bases between. The CDR3 loop reads CASSPRTNEQFF. CDR3 bases: TGTGCCAGCAGCCCCAGGACCAATGAGCAGTTCTTC.

As concerns this clonotype: One end of the junction varies from germline; a read error may be responsible. The gene calls are TRBV5-1 and TRBJ1-1; D not resolved. CDR1 is SGHRS and CDR2 is YFSETQ in the germline V gene. This CDR3 region has 16 residues. The CDR3 loop is CASNLRSRLQNTEAFF. CDR3 nucleotides: TGCGCCAGCAACTTGAGGTCTCGACTCCAAAACACTGAAGCTTTCTTT.

In this sample, this clonotype turned up a few times. CDR3 sequence: CASSLFRTGVTDTQYF. The CDR3 DNA reads as TGTGCCAGCAGTTTATTCCGGACAGGGGTCACAGATACGCAGTATTTT. The rearrangement links TRBV28 to TRBJ2-3, with 9 positions matching TRBD1. V lost 1 base, J lost 2 bases, and 4 bases stayed unmatched. The CDR3 consists of 16 residues. CDR1 is MDHEN and CDR2 is SYDVKM in the germline V gene.

This clonotype was detected ten times or more. This rearrangement joins TRBV7-8 to TRBJ1-6; 7 bases match TRBD1. The CDR3 has 17 amino acids. V was clipped by 7 bases and J by 2 bases; unmatched bases: 11. Germline lookup yields CDR1 SGHVS and CDR2 FQNEAQ. CDR3 protein: CASNPKDRRPYNSPLHF. CDR3 nucleotides: TGTGCCAGCAACCCAAAGGACAGGCGGCCCTATAATTCACCCCTCCACTTT.

This chain uses TRBV12-5 with TRBJ2-7, with D tentatively TRBD1 or TRBD2 (5 bases each). The V and J ends lost 4 bases and 7 bases respectively, with 11 bases between them. The CDR3 totals 12 residues. CDR1 is LGHNT and CDR2 is FRNRAP in the germline V gene. The CDR3 region is CASGWGMPEQYF. In DNA, the CDR3 is TGTGCTAGTGGTTGGGGGATGCCGGAGCAGTACTTC.

Many counts were recorded for this clonotype. V gene TRBV4-1 combines with J gene TRBJ2-1; 9 bases align to TRBD2. The CDR3 has 15 amino acids. Germline trimming cut 3 bases from V and 6 bases from J; bases unmatched to any gene: 6. Per germline, CDR1 MGHRA and CDR2 YSYEKL. The CDR3 reads CASSHDSGSANEQFF. For the CDR3, the DNA is TGCGCCAGCAGCCATGATAGCGGGAGCGCCAATGAGCAGTTCTTC.